These 19 T cell receptor beta chains share one sample of origin, sequenced in a study of T cells in Graves' hyperthyroidism and ophthalmopathy. Amplified TCR beta CDR3 regions derived from RNA transcripts. The TCR CDR3 was amplified in a first-round RT-PCR using the HTBI primer set. TCRdb independently ran MiXCR on the multiplex PCR reads; one entry per CDR3 protein. In the table there are roughly 750,000 distinct CDR3 sequences, over 15% of which are singletons. The specimen sequenced was blood. These receptors originate from a man younger than 30 with Graves' hyperthyroidism.

This clonotype was recorded only once. A much larger clone sits a single nucleotide away, making a read error possible. J is TRBJ2-1 and V is TRBV2, with D hard to call. This CDR3 is built from 12 residues. Per the germline V gene, CDR1 is SNHLY and CDR2 is FYNNEI. In DNA, the CDR3 is TGTGTCAGCAATGTGGAAAACAATGAGCAGTTCTTC. Encoded protein: CVSNVENNEQFF.

In the case of this clonotype: This may come from a read error, since a much larger clone is one base off. V and J are TRBV30 and TRBJ1-1; unclear D gene. The CDR3 is made up of 12 amino acids. Trimming removed 1 base from V and 3 bases from J, with 6 bases in between. CDR1 GTSNPN and CDR2 SVGIG come from the germline V gene (reference sequence). The CDR3 DNA reads as TGTGCCTGGAGTGGCCCAGACACTGAAGCTTTCTTT. Amino acids: CAWSGPDTEAFF.

This clonotype was recorded many times. J is TRBJ2-3 and V is TRBV20-1; perhaps TRBD2 as D (6 bases). Germline lookup yields CDR1 DFQATT and CDR2 SNEGSKA (reference sequence). The CDR3 spans 14 residues. V was clipped by 1 base and J by 2 bases, with 10 bases between them. The CDR3 is CSARVGGATDTQYF. The CDR3 DNA reads TGCAGTGCTAGAGTTGGCGGGGCCACAGATACGCAGTATTTT.

Many counts were recorded for this clonotype. The V and J genes are TRBV12-3 or TRBV12-4 and TRBJ2-7; a weak D match, TRBD2 (5 bases). The V end lost 6 bases, the J end lost 6 bases, and 21 bases lay between the germline ends. There are 15 residues in the CDR3. This CDR3 reads CASSPGREKALEQYF. In nucleotides, the CDR3 is TGTGCCAGCAGCCCCGGACGGGAAAAAGCCCTCGAGCAGTACTTC.

This clonotype was recorded at least ten times. The chain has TRBV9 and TRBJ1-1; 8 bases map to TRBD1. V shed 4 bases and J 1 base; nucleotides not matched to a gene: 6. Germline CDR1 is SGDLS and CDR2 is YYNGEE. CDR3 size: 15 residues. CDR3: CASSLRQGPNTEAFF. CDR3 DNA: TGTGCCAGCAGCCTAAGACAGGGGCCGAACACTGAAGCTTTCTTT.

This chain connects TRBV5-1 to TRBJ2-3; D is uncertain. Germline V gives CDR1 SGHRS, CDR2 YFSETQ. The CDR3 has 15 residues. V was clipped by 3 bases and J by 1 base, with 12 bases between them. The DNA of the CDR3 is TGCGCCAGCAGCTCTATGGCCTGGGGCACAGATACGCAGTATTTT. This gives the protein CASSSMAWGTDTQYF.

About this clonotype itself: At one end, the junction sequence differs from germline, possibly due to a read error. This chain uses TRBV9 with TRBJ2-2; D is perhaps TRBD1 or TRBD2 (5 bases each). The CDR3 runs to 14 residues. Germline CDR1 reads SGDLS; CDR2 reads YYNGEE. As DNA, the CDR3 is TGTGCCAGCAGAGTAGGGACCGCCACCGGGGAGCTGTTTTTT. Its translation is CASRVGTATGELFF.

The chain uses TRBV7-3 and TRBJ1-1, with D possibly being TRBD1 (5 bases). CDR3 size: 14 residues. V dropped 4 bases and J dropped 4 bases, with 13 bases sitting between them. Germline lookup yields CDR1 SGHTA and CDR2 FQGTGA. Here the CDR3 DNA reads TGTGCCAGCAGCTCTCGGGGGGGGATCACTGAAGCTTTCTTT. Encoded protein: CASSSRGGITEAFF.

This clonotype was seen a few times. The chain employs TRBV29-1 and TRBJ1-2; D call uncertain. The CDR3 consists of 11 residues. With 2 bases removed from V and 5 bases from J, the gap between germline ends came to 6 bases. CDR1 and CDR2 (germline): SQVTM, ANQGSEA. CDR3 in amino acids: CSVELGYGYTF. In DNA form, the CDR3 reads TGCAGCGTTGAATTGGGGTATGGCTACACCTTC.

This clonotype showed up just a few times. The chain has TRBV28 and TRBJ2-1; weak D call: TRBD2 (6 bases). The CDR3 is 15 amino acids. Germline V gene lookup returns CDR1 MDHEN and CDR2 SYDVKM. Trimming shortened V by 3 bases and J by 4 bases, and 13 bases separated the two germline ends. CDR3 in DNA: TGTGCCAGCAGTTTGGGACTTTCAAAATACAATGAGCAGTTCTTC. Protein product: CASSLGLSKYNEQFF.

This clonotype was observed many times. V usage is TRBV12-3 or TRBV12-4 and J usage is TRBJ1-1, with D possibly TRBD1 on 5 matching bases. V lost 6 bases and J lost 1, with 12 bases in between. This CDR3 has 14 amino acids. The CDR3 DNA sequence: TGTGCCAGCAGCTCCAGGGTTGCGAACACTGAAGCTTTCTTT. Its protein is CASSSRVANTEAFF.

This clonotype appeared a few times. The chain carries TRBV7-2 and TRBJ1-3; D might be TRBD1 (5 bases). Germline V lookup: CDR1 SGHTA, CDR2 FQGNSA. The CDR3 has 14 residues. V was clipped by 5 bases and J by 2 bases, with 10 bases between them. Written as DNA, the CDR3 is TGTGCCAGCAGCCGAATGACAGCTGGAAACACCATATATTTT. Translation: CASSRMTAGNTIYF.

V and J are TRBV28 and TRBJ2-1, with D hard to call. V shed 5 bases and J shed 8 bases, with 10 bases lying between them. The CDR3 runs to 12 residues. Germline CDR1 reads MDHEN; CDR2 reads SYDVKM. DNA for the CDR3: TGTGCCAGCAGTCCCTCATTCGATGAGCAGTTCTTC. Translating it yields CASSPSFDEQFF.

This clonotype has a count of ten or more. The rearrangement uses TRBV6-1 and TRBJ2-1; D is uncertain. Per the germline V gene, CDR1 is MNHNS and CDR2 is SASEGT. V shed 3 bases and J shed 6 bases, with 15 bases lying between them. CDR3 length equals 15 residues. As DNA, the CDR3 is TGTGCCAGCAGTGAGGCTCGCGGATATTCCAATGAGCAGTTCTTC. This codes for CASSEARGYSNEQFF.

This clonotype was found many times. V gene TRBV18 combines with J gene TRBJ1-1; TRBD1 matches 12 bases. Germline CDR1 and CDR2: KGHSH and LQKENI. The CDR3 runs 15 residues. J was trimmed by 5 bases and V by 3 bases; bases with no gene match: 4. The CDR3, as DNA: TGTGCCAGCTCACCGGGACAGGGGGCGCGTACTGAAGCTTTCTTT. Translated: CASSPGQGARTEAFF.

This chain connects TRBV13 to TRBJ2-7; possible D gene TRBD2, 5 bases. The V gene's germline CDR1 is PRHDT and CDR2 FYEKMQ (reference sequence). V was trimmed by 3 bases and J by 2 bases, leaving 17 bases between them. The CDR3 is 16 residues long. CDR3 amino acids: CASSFFRLSGTYEQYF. The CDR3 bases are TGTGCCAGCAGCTTCTTCCGACTATCCGGGACCTACGAGCAGTACTTC.

This clonotype was recorded at least ten times. The V call is TRBV18, the J call TRBJ2-7, with 9 positions matching TRBD2. Germline CDR1 is KGHSH and CDR2 is LQKENI. CDR3 length: 14 amino acids. V lost 1 base to trimming and J lost 6 bases; unmatched junction nucleotides: 4. The CDR3 sequence: CASSPRTSESEQYF. CDR3 DNA: TGTGCCAGCTCACCACGGACTAGCGAAAGCGAGCAGTACTTC.

The chain is built from TRBV9 and TRBJ1-2; 7 bases align to TRBD1. The CDR3 runs 14 residues. Germline trimming cut 4 bases from V and 4 bases from J; bases unmatched to any gene: 7. Germline V CDR1 and CDR2: SGDLS, YYNGEE. The CDR3 nucleotides are TGTGCCAGCAGCCCGACAGGGTCCGGCTATGGCTACACCTTC. Translated: CASSPTGSGYGYTF.

The table lists this clonotype with a few counts. The chain links TRBV19 to TRBJ2-5; 13 bases align to TRBD2. Unmatched junction bases numbered 13, after V lost 5 bases and J lost 4 bases. The CDR3 covers 18 residues. The germline gives CDR1 LNHDA, CDR2 SQIVND (reference sequence). The CDR3 spells CASSPGLAGRGFRETQYF. In DNA form, the CDR3 reads TGTGCCAGTAGTCCGGGACTAGCGGGACGGGGCTTTCGAGAGACCCAGTACTTC.